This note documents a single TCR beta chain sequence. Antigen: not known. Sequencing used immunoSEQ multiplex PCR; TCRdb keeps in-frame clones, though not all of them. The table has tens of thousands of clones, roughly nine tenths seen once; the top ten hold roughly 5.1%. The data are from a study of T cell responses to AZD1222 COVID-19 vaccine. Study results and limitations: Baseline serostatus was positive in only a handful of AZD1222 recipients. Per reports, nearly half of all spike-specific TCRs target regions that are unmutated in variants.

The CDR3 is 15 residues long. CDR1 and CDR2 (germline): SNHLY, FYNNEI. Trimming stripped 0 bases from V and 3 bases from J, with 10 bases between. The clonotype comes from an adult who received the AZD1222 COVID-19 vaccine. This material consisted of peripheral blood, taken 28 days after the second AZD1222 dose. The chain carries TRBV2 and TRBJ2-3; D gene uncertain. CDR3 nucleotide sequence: TGTGCCAGCAGTGAAGCAGGCGCAAATACAGATACGCAGTATTTT. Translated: CASSEAGANTDTQYF.